The rows below give T cell receptor beta chains drawn from one sample of a study of OX40 agonist ivuxolimab in advanced cancers. Data came from immunoSEQ multiplex PCR; TCRdb stores just in-frame clones and leaves some out. In the table there are tens of thousands of clones, 84% of which are singletons. The source material was CD4+ or CD8+ T cells sorted from blood, sampled in a trial of the OX40 agonist ivuxolimab. These receptors originate from an adult with an advanced solid tumor such as melanoma, head and neck, liver or kidney cancer. Each CDR3 is given with its conserved first and last residue. D genes are given only for firm matches. For some rows the clone size is stated as once, few or many, or as a class when expanded; others skip it.

j_call clone_size d_call v_call cdr3_aa cdr3_nt
TRBJ1-2 . TRBD1 TRBV28 CASSSGTGTYGYTF TGTGCCAGCAGTTCCGGGACAGGAACCTATGGCTACACCTTC
TRBJ2-7 . TRBD2 TRBV7-9 CASSSAAGGSYEQYF TGTGCCAGCAGCTCCGCAGCGGGAGGATCCTACGAGCAGTACTTC
TRBJ2-3 . . TRBV6-5 CASSYTGTGWDTQYF TGTGCCAGCAGTTACACCGGGACTGGTTGGGATACGCAGTATTTT
TRBJ2-7 . . TRBV27 CASSLAGSYEQYF TGTGCCAGCAGTTTGGCAGGCTCCTACGAGCAGTACTTC
TRBJ2-7 once . TRBV28 CASSPHSSPQYEQYF TGTGCCAGCAGTCCCCACTCGTCTCCCCAATACGAGCAGTACTTC
TRBJ2-7 . TRBD2 TRBV7-2 CASSLYTSGTYEQYF TGTGCCAGCAGCTTATATACTAGCGGGACCTACGAGCAGTACTTC
TRBJ2-1 . . TRBV28 CASSLIGGSESYNEQFF TGTGCCAGCAGCCTCATCGGAGGGAGTGAGTCCTACAATGAGCAGTTCTTC
TRBJ2-7 . TRBD2 TRBV6-1 CASSEGGGGSYEQYF TGTGCCAGCAGTGAAGGGGGCGGGGGTAGCTACGAGCAGTACTTC
TRBJ2-5 few TRBD2 TRBV14 CASSQGTSALGFWSLQYF TGTGCCAGCAGCCAAGGGACTAGCGCCTTAGGGTTCTGGAGTCTCCAGTACTTC
TRBJ2-7 . TRBD1 TRBV27 CASSLSKTGGAYEQYF TGTGCCAGCAGTTTATCCAAGACAGGGGGCGCGTACGAGCAGTACTTC
TRBJ2-7 . . TRBV27 CASSLSGLRHYEQYF TGTGCCAGCAGTTTATCAGGCCTTCGGCACTACGAGCAGTACTTC